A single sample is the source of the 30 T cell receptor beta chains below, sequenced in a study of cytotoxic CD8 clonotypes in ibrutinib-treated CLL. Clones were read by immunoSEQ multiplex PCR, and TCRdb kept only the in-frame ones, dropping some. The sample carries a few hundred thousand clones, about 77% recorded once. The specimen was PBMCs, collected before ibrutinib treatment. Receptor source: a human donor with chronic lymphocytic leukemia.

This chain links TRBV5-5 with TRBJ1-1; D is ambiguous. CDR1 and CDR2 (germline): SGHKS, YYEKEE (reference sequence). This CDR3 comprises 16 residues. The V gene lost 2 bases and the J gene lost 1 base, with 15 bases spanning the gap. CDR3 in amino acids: CASSFHYSQTNTEAFF. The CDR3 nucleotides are TGTGCCAGCAGCTTTCACTACTCACAGACGAACACTGAAGCTTTCTTT.

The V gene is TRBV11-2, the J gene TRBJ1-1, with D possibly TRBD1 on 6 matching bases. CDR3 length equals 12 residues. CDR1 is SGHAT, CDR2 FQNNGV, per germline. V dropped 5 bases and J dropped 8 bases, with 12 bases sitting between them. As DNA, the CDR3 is TGTGCCAGCAGCCAACAGGGAAGAGAAGCTTTCTTT. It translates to CASSQQGREAFF.

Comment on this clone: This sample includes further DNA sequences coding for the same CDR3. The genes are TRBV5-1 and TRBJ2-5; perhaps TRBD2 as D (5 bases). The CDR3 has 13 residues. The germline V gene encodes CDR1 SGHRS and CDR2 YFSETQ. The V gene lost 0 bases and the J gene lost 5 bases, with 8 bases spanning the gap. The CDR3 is CASSLGGSETQYF. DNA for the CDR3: TGCGCCAGCAGCTTGGGAGGGAGCGAGACCCAGTACTTC.

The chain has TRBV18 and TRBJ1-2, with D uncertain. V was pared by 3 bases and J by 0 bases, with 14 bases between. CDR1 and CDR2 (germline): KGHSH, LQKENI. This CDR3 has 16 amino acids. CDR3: CASSPFTELANYGYTF. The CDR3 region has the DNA TGTGCCAGCTCACCGTTCACAGAGTTAGCTAACTATGGCTACACCTTC.

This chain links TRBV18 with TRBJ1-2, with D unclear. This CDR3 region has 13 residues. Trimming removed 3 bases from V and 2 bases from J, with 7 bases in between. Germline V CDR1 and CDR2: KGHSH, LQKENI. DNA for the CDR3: TGTGCCAGCTCACCGCAGAGCAACTATGGCTACACCTTC. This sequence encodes CASSPQSNYGYTF.

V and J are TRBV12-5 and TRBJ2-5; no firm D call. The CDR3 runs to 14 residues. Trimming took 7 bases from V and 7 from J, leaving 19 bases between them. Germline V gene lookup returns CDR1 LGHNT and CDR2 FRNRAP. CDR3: CASALDLLGWTQYF. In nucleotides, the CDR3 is TGTGCTAGTGCCCTGGACCTCTTGGGATGGACCCAGTACTTC.

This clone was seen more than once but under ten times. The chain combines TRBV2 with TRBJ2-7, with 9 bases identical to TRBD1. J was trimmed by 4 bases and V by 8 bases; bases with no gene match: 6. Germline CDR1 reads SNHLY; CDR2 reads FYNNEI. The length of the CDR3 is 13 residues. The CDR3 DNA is TGTGCCAGCGTTGGGGACAGGGCTTACGAGCAGTACTTC. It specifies CASVGDRAYEQYF.

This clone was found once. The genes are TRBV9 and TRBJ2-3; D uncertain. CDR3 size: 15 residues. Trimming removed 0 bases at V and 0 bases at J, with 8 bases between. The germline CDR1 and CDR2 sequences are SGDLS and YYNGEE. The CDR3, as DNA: TGTGCCAGCAGCGTAGATCCCAGAAGCACAGATACGCAGTATTTT. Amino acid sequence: CASSVDPRSTDTQYF.

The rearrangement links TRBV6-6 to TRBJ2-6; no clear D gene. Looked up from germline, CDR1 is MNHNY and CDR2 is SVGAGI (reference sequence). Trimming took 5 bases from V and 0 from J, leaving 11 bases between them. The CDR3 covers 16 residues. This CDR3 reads CASSPTADSGANVLTF. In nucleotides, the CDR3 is TGTGCCAGCAGTCCGACCGCTGACTCTGGGGCCAACGTCCTGACTTTC.

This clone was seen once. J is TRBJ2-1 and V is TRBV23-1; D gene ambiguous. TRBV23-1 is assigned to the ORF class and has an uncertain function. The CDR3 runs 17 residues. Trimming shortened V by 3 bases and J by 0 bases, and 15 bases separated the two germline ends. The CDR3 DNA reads TGCGCCAGCAGTCACCCCCTTACGGAAAGCTCCTACAATGAGCAGTTCTTC. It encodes CASSHPLTESSYNEQFF.

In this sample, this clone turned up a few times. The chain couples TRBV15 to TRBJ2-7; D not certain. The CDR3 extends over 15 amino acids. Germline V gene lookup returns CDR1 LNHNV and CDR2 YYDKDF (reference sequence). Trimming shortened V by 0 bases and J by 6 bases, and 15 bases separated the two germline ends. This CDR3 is CATSRDRAVGSEQYF. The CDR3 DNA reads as TGTGCCACCAGCAGAGATAGGGCAGTGGGCTCCGAGCAGTACTTC.

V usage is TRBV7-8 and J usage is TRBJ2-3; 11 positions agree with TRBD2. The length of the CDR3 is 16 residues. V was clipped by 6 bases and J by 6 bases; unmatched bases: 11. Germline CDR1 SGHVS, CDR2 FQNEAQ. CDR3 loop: CASSETSGAVWDTQYF. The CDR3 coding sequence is TGTGCCAGCAGTGAGACTAGCGGGGCTGTATGGGATACGCAGTATTTT.

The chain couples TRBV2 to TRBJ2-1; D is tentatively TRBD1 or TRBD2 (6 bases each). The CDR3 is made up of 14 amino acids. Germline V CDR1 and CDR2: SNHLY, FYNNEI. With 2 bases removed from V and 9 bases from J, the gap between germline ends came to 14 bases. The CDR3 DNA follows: TGTGCCAGCAGTGAAACTAGGGGGGATGGTGAGCAGTTCTTC. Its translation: CASSETRGDGEQFF.

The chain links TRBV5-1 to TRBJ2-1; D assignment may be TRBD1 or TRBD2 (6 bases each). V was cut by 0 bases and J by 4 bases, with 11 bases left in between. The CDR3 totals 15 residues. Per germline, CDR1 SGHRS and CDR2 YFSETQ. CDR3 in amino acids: CASSLEAGTYNEQFF. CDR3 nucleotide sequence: TGCGCCAGCAGCTTGGAGGCGGGGACATACAATGAGCAGTTCTTC.

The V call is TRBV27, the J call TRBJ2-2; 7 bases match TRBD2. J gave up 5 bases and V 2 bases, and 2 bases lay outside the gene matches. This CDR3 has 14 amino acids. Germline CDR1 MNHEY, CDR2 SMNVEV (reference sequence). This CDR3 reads CASSLMGGTGELFF. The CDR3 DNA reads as TGTGCCAGCAGTTTAATGGGAGGGACCGGGGAGCTGTTTTTT.

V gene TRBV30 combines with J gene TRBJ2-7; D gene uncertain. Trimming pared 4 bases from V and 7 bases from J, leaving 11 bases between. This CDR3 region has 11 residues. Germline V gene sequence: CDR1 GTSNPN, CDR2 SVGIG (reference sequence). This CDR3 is CAWTSSNEQYF. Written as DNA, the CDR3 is TGTGCCTGGACAAGTTCTAATGAGCAGTACTTC. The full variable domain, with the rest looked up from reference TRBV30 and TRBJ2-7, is SQTIHQWPATLVQPVGSPLSLECTVEGTSNPNLYWYRQAAGRGLQLLFYSVGIGQISSEVPQNLSASRPQDRQFILSSKKLLLSDSGFYLCAWTSSNEQYFGPGTRLTVT.

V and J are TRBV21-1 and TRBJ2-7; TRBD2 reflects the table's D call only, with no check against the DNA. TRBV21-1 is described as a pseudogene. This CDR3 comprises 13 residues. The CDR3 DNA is TGTGCCAGCAGCCCCCGGACTAGCGGGACACGGTACTTC. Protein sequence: CASSPRTSGTRYF.

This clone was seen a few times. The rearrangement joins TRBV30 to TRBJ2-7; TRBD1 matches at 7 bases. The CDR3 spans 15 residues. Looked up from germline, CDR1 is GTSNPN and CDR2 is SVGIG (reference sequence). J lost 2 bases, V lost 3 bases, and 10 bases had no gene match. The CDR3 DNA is TGTGCCTGGAGCCAACCCGGGACAGCGCCCTACGAGCAGTACTTC. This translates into CAWSQPGTAPYEQYF. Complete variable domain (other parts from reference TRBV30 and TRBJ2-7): SQTIHQWPATLVQPVGSPLSLECTVEGTSNPNLYWYRQAAGRGLQLLFYSVGIGQISSEVPQNLSASRPQDRQFILSSKKLLLSDSGFYLCAWSQPGTAPYEQYFGPGTRLTVT.

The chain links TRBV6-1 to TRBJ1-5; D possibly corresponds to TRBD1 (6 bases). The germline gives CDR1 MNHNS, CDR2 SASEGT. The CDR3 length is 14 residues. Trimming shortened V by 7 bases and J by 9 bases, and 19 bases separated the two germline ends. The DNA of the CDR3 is TGTGCCAGCAAGGCAGGGTGGGACACAGGGCCCCAGCATTTT. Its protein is CASKAGWDTGPQHF.

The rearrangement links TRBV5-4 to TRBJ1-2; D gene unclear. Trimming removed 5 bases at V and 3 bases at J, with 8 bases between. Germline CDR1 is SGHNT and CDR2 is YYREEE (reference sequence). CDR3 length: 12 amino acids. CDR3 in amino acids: CASSSEDYGYTF. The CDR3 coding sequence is TGTGCCAGCAGTAGTGAGGACTATGGCTACACCTTC. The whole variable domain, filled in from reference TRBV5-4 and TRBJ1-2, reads ETGVTQSPTHLIKTRGQQVTLRCSSQSGHNTVSWYQQALGQGPQFIFQYYREEENGRGNFPPRFSGLQFPNYSSELNVNALELDDSALYLCASSSEDYGYTFGSGTRLTVV.

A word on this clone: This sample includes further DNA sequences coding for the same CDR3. The CDR3 DNA follows: TGCGCCAGCAGCTTGGGGACTAGCGGAAAAGAGACCCAGTACTTC. It codes for CASSLGTSGKETQYF. The chain combines TRBV5-1 with TRBJ2-5; 10 bases align to TRBD2. J gave up 3 bases and V 0 bases, and 2 bases lay outside the gene matches. This CDR3 has 15 amino acids. Looked up from germline, CDR1 is SGHRS and CDR2 is YFSETQ.

The CDR3 nucleotides read TGTGCCAGCAGGTTACAGGGGGCTGGGGCCAACGTCCTGACTTTC. Residues: CASRLQGAGANVLTF. This chain joins TRBV27 and TRBJ2-6; 8 bases line up with TRBD1. The junction had 3 bases not matched to a gene; V was cut back by 6 bases and J by 2 bases. CDR1 MNHEY and CDR2 SMNVEV come from the germline V gene (reference sequence). The CDR3 covers 15 residues.

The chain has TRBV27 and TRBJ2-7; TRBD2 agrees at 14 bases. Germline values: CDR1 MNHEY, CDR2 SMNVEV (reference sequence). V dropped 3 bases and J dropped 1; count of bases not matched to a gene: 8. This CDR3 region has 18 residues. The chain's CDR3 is CASSFRGLAGGPSYEQYF. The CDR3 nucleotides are TGTGCCAGCAGTTTTCGCGGACTAGCGGGAGGCCCTTCCTACGAGCAGTACTTC.

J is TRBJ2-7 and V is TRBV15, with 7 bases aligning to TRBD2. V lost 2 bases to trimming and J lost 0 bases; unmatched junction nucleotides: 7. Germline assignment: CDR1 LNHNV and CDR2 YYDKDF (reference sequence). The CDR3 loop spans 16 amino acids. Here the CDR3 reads CATSRSGGGSSYEQYF. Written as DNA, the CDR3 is TGTGCCACCAGCAGATCTGGGGGGGGTAGCTCCTACGAGCAGTACTTC.

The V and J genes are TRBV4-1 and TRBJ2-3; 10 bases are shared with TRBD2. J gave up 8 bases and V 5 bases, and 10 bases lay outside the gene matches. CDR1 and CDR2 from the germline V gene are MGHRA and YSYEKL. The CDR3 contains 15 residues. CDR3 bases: TGCGCCAGCAGCTCCACTCTAGCGGGAGACGGTACGCAGTATTTT. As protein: CASSSTLAGDGTQYF.

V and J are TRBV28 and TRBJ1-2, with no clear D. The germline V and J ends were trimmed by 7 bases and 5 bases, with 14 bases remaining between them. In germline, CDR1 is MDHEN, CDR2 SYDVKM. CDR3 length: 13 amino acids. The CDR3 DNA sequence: TGTGCCAGCACTGGTCTTAAAACTTATGGCTACACCTTC. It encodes CASTGLKTYGYTF.

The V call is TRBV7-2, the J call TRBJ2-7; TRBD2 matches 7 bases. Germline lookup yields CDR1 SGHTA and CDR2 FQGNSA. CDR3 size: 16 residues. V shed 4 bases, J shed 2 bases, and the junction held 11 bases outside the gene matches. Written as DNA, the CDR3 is TGTGCCAGCAGCTCAGGAGGAACTAGCGAACCCTACGAGCAGTACTTC. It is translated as CASSSGGTSEPYEQYF.

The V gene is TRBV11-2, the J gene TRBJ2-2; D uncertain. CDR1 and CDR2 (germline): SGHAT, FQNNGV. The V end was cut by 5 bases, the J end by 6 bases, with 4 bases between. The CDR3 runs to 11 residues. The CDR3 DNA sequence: TGTGCCAGCAGCCGGTCCGGGGAGCTGTTTTTT. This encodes CASSRSGELFF. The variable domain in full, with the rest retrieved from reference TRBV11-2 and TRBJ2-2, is EAGVAQSPRYKIIEKRQSVAFWCNPISGHATLYWYQQILGQGPKLLIQFQNNGVVDDSQLPKDRFSAERLKGVDSTLKIQPAKLEDSAVYLCASSRSGELFFGEGSRLTVL.

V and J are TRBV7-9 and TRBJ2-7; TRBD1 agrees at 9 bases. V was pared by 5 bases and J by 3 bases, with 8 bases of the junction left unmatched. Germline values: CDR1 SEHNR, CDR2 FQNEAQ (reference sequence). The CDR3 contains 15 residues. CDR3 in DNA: TGTGCCAGCAGCCCCAGCCGGGACAGGGTCTACGAGCAGTACTTC. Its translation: CASSPSRDRVYEQYF.

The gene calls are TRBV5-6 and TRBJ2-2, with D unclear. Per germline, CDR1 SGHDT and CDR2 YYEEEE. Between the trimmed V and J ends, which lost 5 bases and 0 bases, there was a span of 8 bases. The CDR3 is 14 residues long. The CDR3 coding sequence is TGTGCCAGCAGACCCGCTCCGAACACCGGGGAGCTGTTTTTT. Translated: CASRPAPNTGELFF. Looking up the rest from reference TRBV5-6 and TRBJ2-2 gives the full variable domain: DAGVTQSPTHLIKTRGQQVTLRCSPKSGHDTVSWYQQALGQGPQFIFQYYEEEERQRGNFPDRFSGHQFPNYSSELNVNALLLGDSALYLCASRPAPNTGELFFGEGSRLTVL.